The present entry profiles one TCR beta chain with its context. The antigen is not known. Losses at the gene ends were 1 base for V and 4 bases for J; bases not matched to a gene: 5. CDR1 and CDR2 (germline): PRHDT, FYEKMQ (reference sequence). The CDR3 runs to 15 residues. The data are from a study of CD8+ T cells in alopecia areata. As for the study in general: Patients received oral tofacitinib, 5 to 10 mg twice daily, for moderate-to-severe alopecia areata. Patients took tofacitinib for 6 to 18 months, followed by 6 drug-free months. The study, taken as a whole, reports: Both scalp clonality and the expanded CD8+ clones among the top 100 showed a significant decrease with tofacitinib.

The treatment: oral pan-JAK inhibitor, 5-10 mg twice daily. Extracted RNA was reverse transcribed into cDNA, the sequencing template. The table came from immunoSEQ multiplex PCR; TCRdb's copy has only in-frame clones and leaves some out. This table has over 150,000 clones, 40% to 65% appearing once. The material was CD8+ T cells sorted from blood, obtained at week 24, from a patient treated with tofacitinib. The sequence was obtained from a human donor with alopecia areata. V is TRBV13 and J is TRBJ2-3, with 7 positions matching TRBD2. As DNA, the CDR3 is TGTGCCAGCAGCTTAGCGGGGGGTAGTGCAGATACGCAGTATTTT. It encodes CASSLAGGSADTQYF.